These T cell receptor beta chains were read from a single sample in a study of T cell clonotyping in hematopoietic cell transplantation. Clones were sequenced by immunoSEQ multiplex PCR, and TCRdb holds only the in-frame ones, with some missing. The sample consists of fewer than 15,000 clones, roughly 90% of them appearing once. The sample taken for sequencing was peripheral blood mononuclear cells. The origin of the receptors is a man younger than 45 in good health. Some clones in this sample may be carry-over from other donors' samples. CDR3s include the opening cysteine and the closing phenylalanine or tryptophan. The D gene is left open where the match is weak. Part of the rows lack a size; the others show once, few, many or a class for expanded clones.

V: TRBV6-5
J: TRBJ2-5
D: -
size: -
CDR3: CASRGLRETQYF
DNA: TGTGCCAGCCGCGGCCTACGGGAGACCCAGTACTTC

V: TRBV9
J: TRBJ2-3
D: TRBD1
size: -
CDR3: CASSVATGGKTDTQYF
DNA: TGTGCCAGCAGCGTAGCGACAGGGGGTAAGACAGATACGCAGTATTTT

V: TRBV29-1
J: TRBJ2-3
D: -
size: -
CDR3: CSTSKGVATDTQYF
DNA: TGCAGCACATCGAAAGGAGTAGCGACAGATACGCAGTATTTT

V: TRBV6-6
J: TRBJ1-2
D: -
size: -
CDR3: CASSTPGGNYGYTF
DNA: TGTGCCAGCAGCACCCCCGGGGGGAACTATGGCTACACCTTC

V: TRBV6-5
J: TRBJ2-3
D: TRBD2
size: -
CDR3: CASSYWREGGDTQYF
DNA: TGTGCCAGCAGTTATTGGCGGGAGGGGGGCGATACGCAGTATTTT

V: TRBV6-5
J: TRBJ1-2
D: -
size: -
CDR3: CASSYSRANYGYTF
DNA: TGTGCCAGCAGTTACTCGAGGGCCAACTATGGCTACACCTTC

V: TRBV19
J: TRBJ2-7
D: TRBD2
size: few
CDR3: CASSNIKARTSGPYEQYF
DNA: TGTGCCAGTAGTAACATTAAAGCCCGGACTAGCGGACCCTACGAGCAGTACTTC

V: TRBV5-1
J: TRBJ1-2
D: -
size: -
CDR3: CASSLDKNYGYTF
DNA: TGCGCCAGCAGCTTGGACAAAAACTATGGCTACACCTTC

V: TRBV6-1
J: TRBJ1-2
D: -
size: -
CDR3: CASSLVGYGYTF
DNA: TGTGCCAGCAGCCTAGTGGGCTATGGCTACACCTTC

V: TRBV30
J: TRBJ2-2
D: -
size: -
CDR3: CAWSVLGSWTKNTGELFF
DNA: TGTGCCTGGAGTGTACTTGGCTCTTGGACAAAGAACACCGGGGAGCTGTTTTTT

V: TRBV29-1
J: TRBJ1-2
D: -
size: -
CDR3: CSASGWGAYGYTF
DNA: TGCAGCGCTTCGGGCTGGGGGGCCTATGGCTACACCTTC

V: TRBV2
J: TRBJ1-1
D: -
size: -
CDR3: CASRGTGGGTEAFF
DNA: TGTGCCAGCAGAGGGACTGGAGGAGGCACTGAAGCTTTCTTT

V: TRBV7-2
J: TRBJ1-1
D: -
size: -
CDR3: CASSFQGNPGTEAFF
DNA: TGTGCCAGCAGCTTTCAAGGAAACCCCGGCACTGAAGCTTTCTTT

V: TRBV2
J: TRBJ1-1
D: TRBD1
size: -
CDR3: CASTGQTSNTEAFF
DNA: TGTGCCAGCACGGGACAGACTTCGAACACTGAAGCTTTCTTT

V: TRBV30
J: TRBJ1-5
D: TRBD1
size: -
CDR3: CAWSVGGANQPQHF
DNA: TGTGCCTGGAGTGTAGGGGGCGCGAATCAGCCCCAGCATTTT

V: TRBV6-1
J: TRBJ2-5
D: -
size: -
CDR3: CASSVFQAGTLGTQYF
DNA: TGTGCCAGCAGTGTCTTTCAGGCGGGAACATTGGGGACCCAGTACTTC

V: TRBV15
J: TRBJ1-5
D: -
size: -
CDR3: CATSGEPEGNQPQHF
DNA: TGTGCCACCAGCGGGGAACCAGAGGGCAATCAGCCCCAGCATTTT

V: TRBV4-3
J: TRBJ1-2
D: -
size: -
CDR3: CASSAHKSYGYTF
DNA: TGCGCCAGCAGCGCCCACAAGAGTTATGGCTACACCTTC

V: TRBV4-1
J: TRBJ1-2
D: TRBD1
size: -
CDR3: CASSQQGGSDGYTF
DNA: TGCGCCAGCAGCCAACAGGGGGGAAGCGATGGCTACACCTTC

V: TRBV27
J: TRBJ2-5
D: -
size: -
CDR3: CASSPREQETQYF
DNA: TGTGCCAGCAGTCCCCGCGAACAAGAGACCCAGTACTTC

V: TRBV9
J: TRBJ1-3
D: -
size: -
CDR3: CASSVGAQRGGGNTIYF
DNA: TGTGCCAGCAGCGTAGGGGCCCAACGGGGGGGTGGAAACACCATATATTTT

V: TRBV27
J: TRBJ1-4
D: -
size: once
CDR3: CASSLARGNEKLFF
DNA: TGTGCCAGCAGTTTAGCCAGGGGAAATGAAAAACTGTTTTTT